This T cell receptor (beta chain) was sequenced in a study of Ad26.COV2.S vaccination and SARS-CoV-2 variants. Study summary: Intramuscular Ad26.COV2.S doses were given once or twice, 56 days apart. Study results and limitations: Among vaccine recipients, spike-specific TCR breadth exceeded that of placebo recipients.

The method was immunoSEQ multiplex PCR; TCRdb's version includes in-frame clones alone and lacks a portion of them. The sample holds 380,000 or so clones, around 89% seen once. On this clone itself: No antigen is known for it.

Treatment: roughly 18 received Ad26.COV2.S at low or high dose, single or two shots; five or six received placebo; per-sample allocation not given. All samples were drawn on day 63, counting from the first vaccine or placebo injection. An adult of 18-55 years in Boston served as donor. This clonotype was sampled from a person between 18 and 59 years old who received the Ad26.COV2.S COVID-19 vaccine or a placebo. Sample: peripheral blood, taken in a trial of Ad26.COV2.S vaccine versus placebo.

The CDR3 loop is CASSELAGGYNEQFF. The DNA for the CDR3 is TGTGCCAGCAGCGAACTAGCGGGAGGGTACAATGAGCAGTTCTTC. The chain carries TRBV5-4 and TRBJ2-1, with 13 bases fitting TRBD2. The CDR3 contains 15 residues. Germline V gene data show CDR1 as SGHNT and CDR2 as YYREEE (reference sequence). V shed 4 bases, J shed 4 bases, and the junction held 2 bases outside the gene matches.